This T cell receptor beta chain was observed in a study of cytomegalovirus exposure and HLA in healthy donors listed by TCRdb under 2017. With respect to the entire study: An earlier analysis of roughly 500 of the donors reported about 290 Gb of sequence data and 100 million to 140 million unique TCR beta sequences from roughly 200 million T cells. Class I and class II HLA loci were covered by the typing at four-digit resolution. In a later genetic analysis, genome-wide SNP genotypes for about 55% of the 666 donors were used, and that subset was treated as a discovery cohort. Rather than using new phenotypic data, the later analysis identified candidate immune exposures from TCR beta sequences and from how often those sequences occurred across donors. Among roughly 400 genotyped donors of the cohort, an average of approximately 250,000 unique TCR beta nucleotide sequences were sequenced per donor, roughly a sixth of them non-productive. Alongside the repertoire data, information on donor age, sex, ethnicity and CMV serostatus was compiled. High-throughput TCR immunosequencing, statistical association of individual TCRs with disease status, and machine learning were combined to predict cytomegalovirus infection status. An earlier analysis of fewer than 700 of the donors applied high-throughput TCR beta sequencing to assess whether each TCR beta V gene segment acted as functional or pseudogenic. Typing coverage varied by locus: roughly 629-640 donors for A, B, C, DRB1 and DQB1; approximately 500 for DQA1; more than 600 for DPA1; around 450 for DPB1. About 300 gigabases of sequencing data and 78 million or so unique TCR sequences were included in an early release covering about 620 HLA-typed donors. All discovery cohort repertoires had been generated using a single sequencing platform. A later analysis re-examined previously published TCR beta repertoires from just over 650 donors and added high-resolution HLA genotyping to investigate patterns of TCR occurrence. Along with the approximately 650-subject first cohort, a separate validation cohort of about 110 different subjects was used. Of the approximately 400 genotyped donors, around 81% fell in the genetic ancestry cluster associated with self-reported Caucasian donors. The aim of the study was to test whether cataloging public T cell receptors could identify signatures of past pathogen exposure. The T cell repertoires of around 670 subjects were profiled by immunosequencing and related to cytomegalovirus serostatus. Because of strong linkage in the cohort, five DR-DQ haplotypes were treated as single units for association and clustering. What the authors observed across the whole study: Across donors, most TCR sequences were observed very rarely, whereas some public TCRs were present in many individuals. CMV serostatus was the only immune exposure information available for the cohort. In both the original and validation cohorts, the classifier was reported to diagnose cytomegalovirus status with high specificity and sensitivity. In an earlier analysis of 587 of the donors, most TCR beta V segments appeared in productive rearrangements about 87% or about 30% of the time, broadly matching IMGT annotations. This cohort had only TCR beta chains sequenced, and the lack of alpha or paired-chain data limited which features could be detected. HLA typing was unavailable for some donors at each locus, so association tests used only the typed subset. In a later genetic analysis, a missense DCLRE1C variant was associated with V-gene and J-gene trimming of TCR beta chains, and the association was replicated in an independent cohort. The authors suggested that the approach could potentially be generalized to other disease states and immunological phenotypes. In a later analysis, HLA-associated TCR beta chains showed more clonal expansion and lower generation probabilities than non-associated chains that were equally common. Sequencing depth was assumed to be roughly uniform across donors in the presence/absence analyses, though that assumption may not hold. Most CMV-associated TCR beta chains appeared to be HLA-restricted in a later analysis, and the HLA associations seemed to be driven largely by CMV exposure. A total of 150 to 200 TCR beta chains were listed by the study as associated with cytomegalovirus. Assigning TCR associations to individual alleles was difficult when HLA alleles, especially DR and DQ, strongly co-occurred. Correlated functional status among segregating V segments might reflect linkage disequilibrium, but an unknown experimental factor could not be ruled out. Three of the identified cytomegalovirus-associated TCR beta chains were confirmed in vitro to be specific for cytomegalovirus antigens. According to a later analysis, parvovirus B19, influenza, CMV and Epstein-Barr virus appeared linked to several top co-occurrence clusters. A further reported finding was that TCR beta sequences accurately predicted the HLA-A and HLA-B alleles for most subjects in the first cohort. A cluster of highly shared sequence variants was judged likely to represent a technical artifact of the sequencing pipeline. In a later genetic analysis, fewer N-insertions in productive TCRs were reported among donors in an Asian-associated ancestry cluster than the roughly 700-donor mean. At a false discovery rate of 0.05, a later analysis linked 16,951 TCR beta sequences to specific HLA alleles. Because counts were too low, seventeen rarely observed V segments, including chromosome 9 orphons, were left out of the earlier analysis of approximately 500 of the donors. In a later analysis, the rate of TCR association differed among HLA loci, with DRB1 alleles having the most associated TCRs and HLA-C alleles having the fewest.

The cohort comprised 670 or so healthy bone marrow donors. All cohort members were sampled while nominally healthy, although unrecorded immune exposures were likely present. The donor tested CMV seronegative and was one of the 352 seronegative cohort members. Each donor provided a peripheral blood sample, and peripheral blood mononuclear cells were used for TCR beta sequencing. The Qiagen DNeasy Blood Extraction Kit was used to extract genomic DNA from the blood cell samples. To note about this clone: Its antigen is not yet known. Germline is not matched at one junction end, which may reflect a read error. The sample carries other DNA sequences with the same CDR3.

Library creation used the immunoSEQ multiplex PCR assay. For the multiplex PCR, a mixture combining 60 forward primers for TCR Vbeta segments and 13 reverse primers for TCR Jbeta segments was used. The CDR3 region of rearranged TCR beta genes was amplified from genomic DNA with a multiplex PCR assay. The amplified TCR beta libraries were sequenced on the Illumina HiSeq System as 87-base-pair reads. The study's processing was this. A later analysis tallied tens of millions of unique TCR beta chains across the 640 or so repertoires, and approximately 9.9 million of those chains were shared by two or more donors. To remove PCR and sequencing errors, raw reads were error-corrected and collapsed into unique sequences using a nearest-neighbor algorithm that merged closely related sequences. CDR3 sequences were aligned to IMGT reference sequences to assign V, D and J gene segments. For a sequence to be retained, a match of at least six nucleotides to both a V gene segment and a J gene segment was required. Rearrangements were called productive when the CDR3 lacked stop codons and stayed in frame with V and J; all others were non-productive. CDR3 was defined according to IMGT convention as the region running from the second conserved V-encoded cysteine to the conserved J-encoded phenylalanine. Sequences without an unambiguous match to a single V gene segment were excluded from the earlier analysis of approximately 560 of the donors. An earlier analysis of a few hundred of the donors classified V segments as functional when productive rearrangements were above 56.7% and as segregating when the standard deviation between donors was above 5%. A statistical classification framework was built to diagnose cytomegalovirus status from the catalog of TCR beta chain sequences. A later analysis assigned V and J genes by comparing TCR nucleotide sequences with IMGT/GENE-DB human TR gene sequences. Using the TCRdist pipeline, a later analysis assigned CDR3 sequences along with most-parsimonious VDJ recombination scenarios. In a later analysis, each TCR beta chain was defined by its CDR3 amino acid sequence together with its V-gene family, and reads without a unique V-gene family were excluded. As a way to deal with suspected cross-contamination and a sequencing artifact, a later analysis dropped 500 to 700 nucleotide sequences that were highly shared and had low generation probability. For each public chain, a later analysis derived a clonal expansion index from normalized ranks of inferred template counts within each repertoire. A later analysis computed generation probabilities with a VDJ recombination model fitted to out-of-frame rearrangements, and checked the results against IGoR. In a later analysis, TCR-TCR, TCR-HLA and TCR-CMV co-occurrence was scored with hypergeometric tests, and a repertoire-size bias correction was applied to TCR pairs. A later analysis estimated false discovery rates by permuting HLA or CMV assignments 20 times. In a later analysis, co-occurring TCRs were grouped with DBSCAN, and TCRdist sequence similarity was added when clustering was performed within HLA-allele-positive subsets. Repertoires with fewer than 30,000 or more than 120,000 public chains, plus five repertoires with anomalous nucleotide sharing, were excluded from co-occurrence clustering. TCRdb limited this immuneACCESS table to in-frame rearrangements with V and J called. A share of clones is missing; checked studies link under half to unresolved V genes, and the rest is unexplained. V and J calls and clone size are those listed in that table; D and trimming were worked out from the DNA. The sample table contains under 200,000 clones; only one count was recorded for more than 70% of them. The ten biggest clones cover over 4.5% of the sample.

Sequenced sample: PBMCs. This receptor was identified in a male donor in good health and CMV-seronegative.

The nucleotides are TGCGCCAGCAGCTCGGGGACAGGGTACGAGCAGTACTTC. This codes for CASSSGTGYEQYF. The sequence is built from TRBV7-3 and TRBJ2-7, with 9 bases in between that match TRBD1. Reading from cysteine to phenylalanine, the CDR3 counts 13 amino acids. Only CDR3 DNA is held: 39 bases, read in frame from base 1. CDR1 is given as SGHTA and CDR2 as FQGTGA, both from the germline V gene.